The next 27 T cell receptor beta chains were all read from a single sample in a study of vaccination effects on CD4 cells after COVID-19. The table came from immunoSEQ multiplex PCR; TCRdb's copy has only in-frame clones and leaves some out. This table holds 50,000 or so clones, more than 70% found once. Their antigens remain unidentified. Antigen-specific CD4+ T cells were expanded (with viral peptide pools) by the ViraFEST assay ahead of sequencing. With approximately 10 days of culture completed, CD4+ T cells were isolated. Previously uninfected by SARS-CoV-2, the vaccine recipients also showed negative nucleocapsid antibodies. This specimen consisted of CD4+ T cells from PBMCs cultured with HCoV-OC43 spike peptides, obtained before COVID-19 vaccination. Stated subset: HCoV-OC43 spike overlapping peptide pool stimulation. Receptor source: a human donor who received a COVID-19 vaccine.

The chain couples TRBV4-3 to TRBJ1-2; 7 positions match TRBD1. There are 17 residues in the CDR3. Germline trimming cut 2 bases from V and 5 bases from J; bases unmatched to any gene: 14. Per the germline V gene, CDR1 is LGHNA and CDR2 is YSLEER. The CDR3 nucleotides read TGCGCCAGCAGCCAACAATACCTCGGGGAGGGGGCTTATGGCTACACCTTC. This gives the protein CASSQQYLGEGAYGYTF.

The rearrangement uses TRBV19 and TRBJ2-7; possible D gene TRBD2, 6 bases. Germline CDR1 reads LNHDA; CDR2 reads SQIVND (reference sequence). V lost 1 base and J lost 1, with 8 bases in between. This CDR3 is 14 amino acids long. CDR3: CASSIGAGSYEQYV. Here the CDR3 DNA reads TGTGCCAGTAGTATAGGGGCGGGGTCCTACGAGCAGTACGTC.

The rearrangement links TRBV6-1 to TRBJ1-1, with a tentative D call TRBD1 (5 bases). Trimming stripped 2 bases from V and 4 bases from J, with 11 bases between. Germline CDR1 reads MNHNS; CDR2 reads SASEGT. CDR3 length: 14 residues. CDR3 residues: CASSEQAGVTEAFF. Written as DNA, the CDR3 is TGTGCCAGCAGTGAACAGGCGGGGGTCACTGAAGCTTTCTTT.

This chain joins TRBV3-1 (or the pseudogene TRBV3-2) and TRBJ1-1, with 7 positions matching TRBD1. Germline CDR1 LGHDT, CDR2 YNNKEL (reference sequence). With V trimmed by 2 bases and J by 7 bases, 7 bases remained unmatched. This CDR3 region has 14 residues. This chain's CDR3 is CASSQPDRVSEAFF. The CDR3 DNA follows: TGTGCCAGCAGCCAACCCGACAGGGTGAGTGAAGCTTTCTTT.

The chain combines TRBV9 with TRBJ1-4; D uncertain. The CDR3 has 19 residues. V was cut by 4 bases and J by 0 bases, with 22 bases left in between. CDR1 is SGDLS and CDR2 is YYNGEE in the germline V gene. CDR3 DNA sequence: TGTGCCAGCAGCCCCCGCCCCCGTTTTGGCGGGGCAACTAATGAAAAACTGTTTTTT. This translates into CASSPRPRFGGATNEKLFF.

The gene calls are TRBV18 and TRBJ2-7; either TRBD1 or TRBD2 may supply D (5 bases each). The length of the CDR3 is 12 residues. In germline, CDR1 is KGHSH, CDR2 LQKENI. Trimming took off 6 bases at V and 3 bases at J, with 9 bases between the two ends. CDR3 in DNA: TGTGCCAGCTCTCTGAGGGGCTACGAGCAGTACGTC. Protein sequence: CASSLRGYEQYV.

This clone has only one observation. This chain joins TRBV25-1 and TRBJ2-1; D is undetermined. Germline V gene data show CDR1 as MGHDK and CDR2 as SYGVNS. This CDR3 spans 14 amino acids. Trimming removed 2 bases from V and 7 bases from J, with 12 bases in between. The CDR3 is CASSEPSGRNEQFF. Here the CDR3 DNA reads TGTGCCAGCAGTGAACCCTCTGGTAGGAATGAGCAGTTCTTC.

The CDR3 DNA follows: TGTGCCAGCAGCAGGGACAGGGACACCGGGGAGCTGTTTTTT. Amino acids: CASSRDRDTGELFF. The V gene is TRBV21-1, the J gene TRBJ2-2; the table's D call of TRBD1 was not tested on the DNA. TRBV21-1 has pseudogene status. CDR3 length: 14 residues.

This clone was detected once. The chain carries TRBV9 and TRBJ2-3; no definite D call. This CDR3 is built from 12 residues. Trimming left V 4 bases short and J 5 bases short, with 8 bases between. Germline CDR1 SGDLS, CDR2 YYNGEE. CDR3 in amino acids: CASSPQRDTQYF. Written as DNA, the CDR3 is TGTGCCAGCAGCCCCCAGAGAGATACGCAGTATTTT. Full variable domain (rest looked up from reference TRBV9 and TRBJ2-3): DSGVTQTPKHLITATGQRVTLRCSPRSGDLSVYWYQQSLDQGLQFLIQYYNGEERAKGNILERFSAQQFPDLHSELNLSSLELGDSALYFCASSPQRDTQYFGPGTRLTVL.

This chain links TRBV3-1 (or the pseudogene TRBV3-2) with TRBJ2-4; 9 bases agree with TRBD1. CDR3 length: 13 amino acids. Trimming at V came to 7 bases and at J to 9 bases, leaving 7 bases not matched to a gene. Germline V gene sequence: CDR1 LGHDT, CDR2 YNNKEL (reference sequence). Here the CDR3 DNA reads TGTGCCAGCACCCGACAGGGGGAGGGCATTCAGTACTTC. Its translation: CASTRQGEGIQYF.

This chain connects TRBV20-1 to TRBJ1-2, with a tentative D call TRBD1 (5 bases). Germline V gene data show CDR1 as DFQATT and CDR2 as SNEGSKA (reference sequence). This CDR3 region has 12 residues. V lost 3 bases to trimming and J lost 7 bases, with 12 bases between them. CDR3 sequence: CSASHQGRGYTF. The CDR3 DNA sequence: TGCAGTGCTAGTCACCAGGGTCGTGGCTACACCTTC.

This clone was found a few times. The rearrangement links TRBV10-1 to TRBJ1-5; D is uncertain. V dropped 3 bases and J dropped 5 bases, with 5 bases sitting between them. The V gene's germline CDR1 is WNHNN and CDR2 SYGVQD (reference sequence). This CDR3 has 12 residues. The CDR3 nucleotides read TGCGCCAGCAGTGAAGGTTATCAGCCCCAGCATTTT. Translated, it gives CASSEGYQPQHF.

This clone was seen once. The chain recombines TRBV24-1 with TRBJ2-1; 9 bases line up with TRBD2. The CDR3 length is 15 residues. Trimming cost V 4 bases and J 6 bases; bases outside gene matches: 6. From germline, CDR1 is KGHDR and CDR2 SFDVKD. In nucleotides, the CDR3 is TGTGCCACCAGTGACCCTAGCGGGGCGGCCAATGAGCAGTTCTTC. Translation: CATSDPSGAANEQFF.

The genes are TRBV10-2 and TRBJ1-1, with 8 bases aligning to TRBD1. V shed 6 bases, J shed 5 bases, and the junction held 8 bases outside the gene matches. Germline V CDR1 and CDR2: WSHSY, SAAADI. The CDR3 runs to 14 residues. The CDR3 coding sequence is TGCGCCAGCAGGGACAGGGATGAGAGGACTGAAGCTTTCTTT. The encoded protein is CASRDRDERTEAFF.

V is TRBV5-1 and J is TRBJ1-4; D remains unclear. CDR1 is SGHRS, CDR2 YFSETQ, per germline. Trimming shortened V by 2 bases and J by 0 bases, and 5 bases separated the two germline ends. The CDR3 extends over 14 amino acids. CDR3 nucleotides: TGCGCCAGCAGCTTTGGGCCAACTAATGAAAAACTGTTTTTT. Translation: CASSFGPTNEKLFF.

For the CDR3, the DNA is TGCAGCGTTGCCCGAATTGGCTCTTACAATGAGCAGTTCTTC. Its protein product is CSVARIGSYNEQFF. The gene calls are TRBV29-1 and TRBJ2-1; D call uncertain. Between the trimmed V and J ends, which lost 4 bases and 4 bases, there was a span of 14 bases. The CDR3 is 14 residues long. Germline assignment: CDR1 SQVTM and CDR2 ANQGSEA.

The CDR3 DNA follows: TGTGCCAGCAGCTTAGTTGGGACAGGGGGCGAGACCCAGTACTTC. It codes for CASSLVGTGGETQYF. The genes are TRBV11-2 and TRBJ2-5, with 12 bases aligning to TRBD1. The CDR3 extends over 15 amino acids. The germline V gene encodes CDR1 SGHAT and CDR2 FQNNGV. V lost 1 base to trimming and J lost 5 bases; unmatched junction nucleotides: 2.

The chain employs TRBV29-1 and TRBJ2-4; unclear D gene. V lost 2 bases and J lost 5, with 4 bases in between. CDR3 length: 11 residues. The germline gives CDR1 SQVTM, CDR2 ANQGSEA. The chain's CDR3 is CSVEWENIQYF. The CDR3 DNA sequence: TGCAGCGTTGAATGGGAAAACATTCAGTACTTC.

This clone was seen a few times. V usage is TRBV28 and J usage is TRBJ2-3; D ambiguous. CDR3 size: 13 residues. V was trimmed by 6 bases and J by 6 bases, leaving 13 bases between them. The germline V gene has CDR1 MDHEN and CDR2 SYDVKM. CDR3 nucleotides: TGTGCCAGCAGCCAGCCCTCAACGGATACGCAGTATTTT. It encodes CASSQPSTDTQYF.

The chain employs TRBV7-9 and TRBJ2-4; 9 nucleotides agree with TRBD1. V lost 3 bases to trimming and J lost 6 bases; unmatched junction nucleotides: 6. This CDR3 contains 15 residues. Germline loops: CDR1 SEHNR, CDR2 FQNEAQ (reference sequence). The DNA of the CDR3 is TGTGCCAGCAGCTTCGGTCCGGGACAGGGAAACATTCAGTACTTC. As protein: CASSFGPGQGNIQYF.

The sample holds a few counts of this clone. The chain carries TRBV5-1 and TRBJ1-1; no definite D call. Germline V gene data show CDR1 as SGHRS and CDR2 as YFSETQ. CDR3 length: 15 residues. V dropped 1 base and J dropped 1 base, with 11 bases sitting between them. CDR3 in DNA: TGCGCCAGCAGCTTGAAATTGGGTGGGAACACTGAAGCTTTCTTT. Encoded protein: CASSLKLGGNTEAFF.

This sequence joins TRBV2 and TRBJ2-7, with D tentatively TRBD1 (6 bases). The CDR3 has 13 residues. Per the germline V gene, CDR1 is SNHLY and CDR2 is FYNNEI. V was pared by 5 bases and J by 2 bases, with 10 bases between. The CDR3 sequence is CASSRGTPYEQYV. CDR3 coding DNA: TGTGCCAGCAGTCGAGGGACACCCTACGAGCAGTACGTC.

The chain has TRBV6-1 and TRBJ2-2; D assignment may be TRBD1 or TRBD2 (5 bases each). Trimming took 2 bases from V and 4 from J, leaving 11 bases between them. Germline V gene sequence: CDR1 MNHNS, CDR2 SASEGT. The CDR3 is 15 amino acids. Here the CDR3 DNA reads TGTGCCAGCAGTGAACGAGGGGCGCTCACCGGGGAGCTGTTTTTT. This translates into CASSERGALTGELFF.

In its sample, this clone was seen a few times. This sequence joins TRBV10-3 and TRBJ2-7; TRBD1 is a possible D gene (5 bases). CDR1 is ENHRY and CDR2 is SYGVKD in the germline V gene. Between the trimmed V and J ends, which lost 5 bases and 3 bases, there was a span of 14 bases. CDR3 length: 14 amino acids. CDR3 sequence (DNA): TGTGCCATCAGTATACCCGACAGACTCTACGAGCAGTACGTC. Its protein product is CAISIPDRLYEQYV.

This chain joins TRBV19 and TRBJ1-1; D might be TRBD1 (5 bases). Trimming removed 10 bases at V and 2 bases at J, with 20 bases between. This CDR3 is 15 amino acids long. CDR1 is LNHDA and CDR2 is SQIVND in the germline V gene (reference sequence). CDR3 DNA: TGTGCCACAAAAACAGGAGGCGGGCGTAACACTGAAGCTTTCTTT. Translation gives CATKTGGGRNTEAFF. Full variable domain (outside the CDR3, taken from reference TRBV19 and TRBJ1-1): DGGITQSPKYLFRKEGQNVTLSCEQNLNHDAMYWYRQDPGQGLRLIYYSQIVNDFQKGDIAEGYSVSREKKESFPLTVTSAQKNPTAFYLCATKTGGGRNTEAFFGQGTRLTVV.

The chain joins TRBV6-2 or TRBV6-3 to TRBJ2-2; no firm D call. Between the trimmed V and J ends, which lost 2 bases and 5 bases, there was a span of 6 bases. Germline loops: CDR1 MNHEY, CDR2 SVGEGT. The CDR3 loop spans 13 amino acids. Here the CDR3 DNA reads TGTGCCAGCAGTTACCCGTTAACCGGGGAGCTGTTTTTT. It yields the protein CASSYPLTGELFF.

The rearrangement uses TRBV7-3 and TRBJ1-2; no clear D gene. Germline V gene sequence: CDR1 SGHTA, CDR2 FQGTGA. Trimming took off 0 bases at V and 6 bases at J, with 8 bases between the two ends. This CDR3 region has 13 residues. CDR3 nucleotides: TGTGCCAGCAGCTTAACAGGCTTCGATGGCTACACCTTC. It translates to CASSLTGFDGYTF.